What follows are 16 T cell receptor beta chains derived from one specimen sequenced in a study of T cells in Graves' hyperthyroidism and ophthalmopathy. Amplified TCR beta CDR3 regions came from RNA transcripts. The primer set for the first-round RT-PCR of the TCR CDR3 was HTBI. Each CDR3 protein gets one entry after TCRdb re-called the multiplex PCR reads with MiXCR. This sample has 330,000 or so distinct CDR3 sequences; roughly a fifth occur once, and the top ten carry about 40%. Sequenced material: blood. Source of these receptors: a man in his forties or fifties with Graves' ophthalmopathy.

This clonotype has more than one count but fewer than ten. V and J are TRBV29-1 and TRBJ1-2, with TRBD1 as a possible D gene (5 bases). Germline V gene data show CDR1 as SQVTM and CDR2 as ANQGSEA. V was trimmed by 1 base and J by 8 bases, leaving 11 bases between them. The CDR3 extends over 12 amino acids. The CDR3 nucleotides are TGCAGCGTTGAAGGGGGCCTAGGGGGCTACACCTTC. Encoded protein: CSVEGGLGGYTF.

This clonotype turned up a few times. V and J are TRBV20-1 and TRBJ2-3; no clear D. With 0 bases removed from V and 5 bases from J, the gap between germline ends came to 6 bases. CDR1 is DFQATT and CDR2 is SNEGSKA in the germline V gene (reference sequence). The CDR3 loop spans 12 amino acids. The CDR3 DNA sequence: TGCAGTGCTAGAGATCACCGAGATACGCAGTATTTT. This encodes CSARDHRDTQYF.

The chain recombines TRBV5-1 with TRBJ1-6; tentatively, D is TRBD1 (5 bases). V was cut by 4 bases and J by 16 bases, with 15 bases left in between. Germline assignment: CDR1 SGHRS and CDR2 YFSETQ. The CDR3 is 12 amino acids. CDR3 protein: CASSPRGERLHF. CDR3 nucleotide sequence: TGCGCCAGCAGCCCGAGAGGGGAACGACTCCACTTT.

The CDR3 coding sequence is TGCAGTGCTAGAAGCCACGGGACAGGTGGCTACGAGCAGTACTTC. Translation: CSARSHGTGGYEQYF. The V and J genes are TRBV20-1 and TRBJ2-7, with TRBD1 matching 8 bases. This CDR3 contains 15 residues. V lost 2 bases and J lost 3; bases outside the gene matches: 9. Germline-derived CDR1 and CDR2 are DFQATT and SNEGSKA (reference sequence).

The chain recombines TRBV6-1 with TRBJ1-2; 9 nucleotides match TRBD1. After removal of 6 bases from V and 9 bases from J, the junction contained 8 bases not matched to a gene. CDR3 length: 13 amino acids. Germline V gene data show CDR1 as MNHNS and CDR2 as SASEGT. The CDR3: CASRFGQGRSYTF. In DNA, the CDR3 is TGTGCCAGCAGATTCGGACAGGGGAGAAGCTACACCTTC.

This clonotype came up a few times. This clone may be a read error of a much larger clone one base away. This chain joins TRBV11-1 and TRBJ1-1, with 7 bases aligning to TRBD1. The trim removed 4 bases at V and 0 bases at J, leaving 5 bases unmatched. Germline V gives CDR1 SGHAT, CDR2 FQDESV (reference sequence). This CDR3 has 15 residues. CDR3 in DNA: TGTGCCAGCAGCTCCTTGGACAGGTTGAACACTGAAGCTTTCTTT. Its translation is CASSSLDRLNTEAFF.

This clonotype was counted many times. The chain employs TRBV12-3 or TRBV12-4 and TRBJ2-1; perhaps D is TRBD1 or TRBD2 (6 bases each). The CDR3 runs to 16 residues. Trimming took off 5 bases at V and 6 bases at J, with 20 bases between the two ends. The CDR3 region is CASSTEGGAEVNEQFF. The CDR3 region has the DNA TGTGCCAGCAGTACCGAGGGGGGAGCGGAGGTCAATGAGCAGTTCTTC.

This clonotype turned up a few times. This rearrangement joins TRBV7-9 to TRBJ2-7; TRBD2 might be the D (5 bases). Germline CDR1 SEHNR, CDR2 FQNEAQ (reference sequence). This CDR3 contains 15 residues. Trimming removed 1 base at V and 5 bases at J, with 15 bases between. CDR3 coding DNA: TGTGCCAGCAGCTTAGAGGGAGCAGGCGACCACGAGCAGTACTTC. Its translation: CASSLEGAGDHEQYF.

The V call is TRBV20-1, the J call TRBJ1-4, with D tentatively TRBD1 (5 bases). The CDR3 extends over 14 amino acids. The germline V gene has CDR1 DFQATT and CDR2 SNEGSKA (reference sequence). Trimming stripped 0 bases from V and 7 bases from J, with 12 bases between. The CDR3 DNA reads TGCAGTGCTAGAGATGGGGCGGTTCGTGAAAAACTGTTTTTT. It is translated as CSARDGAVREKLFF.

This clonotype has at least ten counts. A read error may account for a junction end that differs from germline. The chain employs TRBV7-7 and TRBJ2-5; 7 positions match TRBD1. Germline assignment: CDR1 SSHAT and CDR2 FNYEAQ (reference sequence). The CDR3 has 15 amino acids. The CDR3, as DNA: TGTGCTAGCAGCTCTGGACAGGTGGGACAAGAGACCCAGTACTTC. Translation gives CASSSGQVGQETQYF. Supplemented by reference TRBV7-7 and TRBJ2-5, the full variable domain reads GAGVSQSPRYKVTKRGQDVTLRCDPISSHATLYWYQQALGQGPEFLTYFNYEAQPDKSGLPSDRFSAERPEGSISTLTIQRTEQRDSAMYRCASSSGQVGQETQYFGPGTRLLVL.

A remark on this clonotype: A read error may be the cause here, since a much bigger clone is one base away. The chain couples TRBV3-1 to TRBJ1-1, with a tentative D call TRBD1 (5 bases). Per the germline V gene, CDR1 is LGHDT and CDR2 is YNNKEL (reference sequence). The CDR3 runs 15 residues. As DNA, the CDR3 is TGTGCCTGCAGCCTTCCCGGGACTGAGAACACTGAAGCTTTCTTT. This sequence encodes CACSLPGTENTEAFF.

This clonotype was seen at least ten times. This chain connects TRBV11-2 to TRBJ2-5; 13 positions match TRBD2. The germline V gene has CDR1 SGHAT and CDR2 FQNNGV. V was pared by 6 bases and J by 3 bases, with 10 bases of the junction left unmatched. The CDR3 length is 17 residues. CDR3 coding DNA: TGTGCCAGCAGAAGACCGGGGACTAGCGGGACTAAAGAGACCCAGTACTTC. Translation gives CASRRPGTSGTKETQYF. Based on the CDR3 plus reference TRBV11-2 and TRBJ2-5, the full variable domain is EAGVAQSPRYKIIEKRQSVAFWCNPISGHATLYWYQQILGQGPKLLIQFQNNGVVDDSQLPKDRFSAERLKGVDSTLKIQPAKLEDSAVYLCASRRPGTSGTKETQYFGPGTRLLVL.

This clonotype has only a few counts. The chain joins TRBV7-2 to TRBJ2-5; tentative D call: TRBD2 (6 bases). The V gene lost 1 base and the J gene lost 3 bases, with 9 bases spanning the gap. Germline CDR1 and CDR2: SGHTA and FQGNSA. CDR3 length equals 14 residues. CDR3 loop: CASSLVGGEETQYF. The CDR3 region has the DNA TGTGCCAGCAGCTTAGTGGGCGGGGAAGAGACCCAGTACTTC.

This clonotype has only a few counts. The CDR3 is CASSLSLDSYEQYF. As DNA, the CDR3 is TGTGCCAGCAGCTTGTCGCTGGACTCCTACGAGCAGTACTTC. The chain is built from TRBV5-6 and TRBJ2-7; D gene unclear. Germline V gene lookup returns CDR1 SGHDT and CDR2 YYEEEE. This CDR3 comprises 14 residues. V was cut by 1 base and J by 0 bases, with 8 bases left in between.

Concerning this clonotype: A single base separates this from a much larger clone, so it may be a read error. The genes are TRBV5-1 and TRBJ2-1; maybe TRBD1 (6 bases). The CDR3 runs to 16 residues. From germline, CDR1 is SGHRS and CDR2 YFSETQ. Trimming left V 1 base short and J 9 bases short, with 20 bases between. The CDR3 protein is CASSLQQGNVDGEQFF. The CDR3 DNA reads TGCGCCAGCAGCTTGCAGCAGGGGAACGTCGATGGTGAGCAGTTCTTC.

This clonotype was seen ten or more times. V usage is TRBV20-1 and J usage is TRBJ2-7; perhaps TRBD2 as D (5 bases). CDR3 length equals 12 residues. V was pared by 2 bases and J by 5 bases, with 10 bases between. Germline assignment: CDR1 DFQATT and CDR2 SNEGSKA (reference sequence). CDR3 protein: CSARLAENEQYF. CDR3 in DNA: TGCAGTGCTAGACTAGCTGAGAACGAGCAGTACTTC.